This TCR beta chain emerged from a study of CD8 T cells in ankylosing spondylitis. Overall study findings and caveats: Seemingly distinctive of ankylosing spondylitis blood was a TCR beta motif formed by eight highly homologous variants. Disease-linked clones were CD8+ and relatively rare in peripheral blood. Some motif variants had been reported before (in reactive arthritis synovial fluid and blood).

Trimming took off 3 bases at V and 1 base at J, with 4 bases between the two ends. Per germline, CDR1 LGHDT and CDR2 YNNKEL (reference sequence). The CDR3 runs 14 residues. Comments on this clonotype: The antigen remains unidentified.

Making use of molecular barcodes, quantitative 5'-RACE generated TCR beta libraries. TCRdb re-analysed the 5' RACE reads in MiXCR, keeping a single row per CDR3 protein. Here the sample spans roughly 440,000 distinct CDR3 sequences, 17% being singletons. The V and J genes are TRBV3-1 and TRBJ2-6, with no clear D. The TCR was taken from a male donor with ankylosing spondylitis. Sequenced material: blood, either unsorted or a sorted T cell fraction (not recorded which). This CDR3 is CASSQPSGANVLTF. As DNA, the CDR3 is TGTGCCAGCAGCCAGCCTTCTGGGGCCAACGTCCTGACTTTC.